The entry below describes one T cell receptor beta chain. Authors' analysis steps: It was from reference gene primer amplification that nucleated cell counts were estimated. TCRdb's copy holds only in-frame clones and misses some; the assay was immunoSEQ multiplex PCR. The V and J calls and clone size were taken over from that table, and D and trimming were inferred from the DNA. Of about 150,000 clones listed, roughly 90% are singletons. The data stem from a study of blood T cell repertoires in COVID-19. Study summary: Specimens from acute and convalescent COVID-19 originated in the United States, Italy and Spain.

Germline V lookup: CDR1 SGHNT, CDR2 YENEEA. The CDR3 spans 15 residues. V was clipped by 4 bases and J by 3 bases; unmatched bases: 4. The source is a woman in her sixties with active or convalescent COVID-19. The chain recombines TRBV11-3 with TRBJ2-2, with 8 bases lining up with TRBD2. Sequenced sample: peripheral blood. The CDR3 is CASSYSGVDTGELFF. In DNA, the CDR3 is TGTGCCAGCAGCTATAGCGGGGTCGACACCGGGGAGCTGTTTTTT.